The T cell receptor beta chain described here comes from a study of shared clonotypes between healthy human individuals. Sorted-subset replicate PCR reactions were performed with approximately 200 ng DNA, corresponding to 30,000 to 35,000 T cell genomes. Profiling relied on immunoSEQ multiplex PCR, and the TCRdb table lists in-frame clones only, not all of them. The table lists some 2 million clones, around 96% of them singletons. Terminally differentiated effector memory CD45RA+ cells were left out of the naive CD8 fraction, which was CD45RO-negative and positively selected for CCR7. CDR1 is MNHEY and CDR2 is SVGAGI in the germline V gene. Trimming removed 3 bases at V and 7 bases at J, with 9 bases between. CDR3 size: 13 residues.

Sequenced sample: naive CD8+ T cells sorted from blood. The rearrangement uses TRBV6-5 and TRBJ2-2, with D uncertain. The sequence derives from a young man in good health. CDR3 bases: TGTGCCAGCAGTTATGGACCCCACGGGGAGCTGTTTTTT. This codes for CASSYGPHGELFF.